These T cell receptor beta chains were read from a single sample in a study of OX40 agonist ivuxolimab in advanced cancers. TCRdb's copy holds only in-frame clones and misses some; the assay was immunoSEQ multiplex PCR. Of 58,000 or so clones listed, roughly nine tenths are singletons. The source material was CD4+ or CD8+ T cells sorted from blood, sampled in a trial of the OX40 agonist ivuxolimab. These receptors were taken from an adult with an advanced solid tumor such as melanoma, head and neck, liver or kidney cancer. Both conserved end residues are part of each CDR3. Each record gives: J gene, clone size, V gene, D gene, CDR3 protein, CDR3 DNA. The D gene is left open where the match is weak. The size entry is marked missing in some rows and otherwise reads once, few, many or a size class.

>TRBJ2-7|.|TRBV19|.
CASTPGRGPYEQYF
TGTGCCAGTACCCCCGGGAGAGGGCCCTACGAGCAGTACTTC
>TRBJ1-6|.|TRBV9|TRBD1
CASSAGFGQGDPYNSPLHF
TGTGCCAGCAGCGCGGGATTTGGACAGGGAGACCCCTATAATTCACCCCTCCACTTT
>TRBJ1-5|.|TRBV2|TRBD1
CARGGEYSNQPQHF
TGTGCCAGAGGGGGCGAGTATAGCAATCAGCCCCAGCATTTT
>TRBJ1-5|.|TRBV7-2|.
CASSGSGNQPQHF
TGTGCCAGCAGCGGGTCGGGGAATCAGCCCCAGCATTTT
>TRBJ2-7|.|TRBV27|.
CASSLSGQDRSSYEQYF
TGTGCCAGCAGTTTGAGCGGGCAGGACCGGAGCTCCTACGAGCAGTACTTC
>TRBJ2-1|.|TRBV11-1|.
CASSPRRGPNNEQFF
TGTGCCAGCAGCCCTCGCCGGGGGCCTAACAATGAGCAGTTCTTC
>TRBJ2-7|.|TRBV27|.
CASSRQGPYEQYF
TGTGCCAGCAGTCGCCAGGGACCATACGAGCAGTACTTC
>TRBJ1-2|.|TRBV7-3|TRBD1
CASSPTGTGAYGYTF
TGTGCCAGCAGCCCCACCGGGACAGGGGCCTATGGCTACACCTTC
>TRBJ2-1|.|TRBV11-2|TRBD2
CASSLVLAATYNEQFF
TGTGCCAGCAGCTTAGTTCTAGCGGCTACCTACAATGAGCAGTTCTTC
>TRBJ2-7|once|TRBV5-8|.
CASSLGNVEYF
TGTGCCAGCAGCTTGGGTAATGTGGAGTACTTC
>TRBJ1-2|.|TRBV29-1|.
CSVENRTAYGYTF
TGCAGCGTTGAAAATAGGACAGCCTATGGCTACACCTTC
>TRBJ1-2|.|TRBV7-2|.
CASGGEANYYGYTF
TGTGCCAGCGGGGGCGAAGCAAACTACTATGGCTACACCTTC
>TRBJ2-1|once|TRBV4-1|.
CASSQEVGLYNEQFF
TGCGCCAGCAGCCAAGAGGTGGGATTATACAATGAGCAGTTCTTC
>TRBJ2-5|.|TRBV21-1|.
CARPGHQETQYF
TGTGCCAGGCCGGGGCACCAAGAGACCCAGTACTTC
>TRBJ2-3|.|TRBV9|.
CASSPIGGARQNTQYF
TGTGCCAGCAGCCCTATTGGGGGGGCTAGGCAAAATACGCAGTATTTT
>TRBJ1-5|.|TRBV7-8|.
CASSRRLEPHQPQHF
TGTGCCAGCAGCCGCCGTCTAGAACCCCATCAGCCCCAGCATTTT
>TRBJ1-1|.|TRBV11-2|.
CASSYGTAVGEAFF
TGTGCCAGCAGCTATGGGACGGCCGTTGGTGAAGCTTTCTTT
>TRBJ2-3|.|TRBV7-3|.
CASSPGGVTDTQYF
TGTGCCAGCAGCCCGGGTGGGGTAACAGATACGCAGTATTTT
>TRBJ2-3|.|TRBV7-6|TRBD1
CASSSRDSTTDTQYF
TGTGCCAGCAGCTCCCGGGACAGCACCACAGATACGCAGTATTTT
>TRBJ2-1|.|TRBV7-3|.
CASSSPQGLLNEQFF
TGTGCCAGCAGCTCCCCTCAGGGTTTGTTAAATGAGCAGTTCTTC
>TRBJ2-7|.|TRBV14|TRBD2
CASSRLAGGYEQYF
TGTGCCAGCAGCAGACTAGCGGGAGGCTACGAGCAGTACTTC
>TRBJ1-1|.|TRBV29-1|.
CSALTVSTEAFF
TGCAGCGCCTTAACAGTTAGCACTGAAGCTTTCTTT
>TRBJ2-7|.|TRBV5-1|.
CASSLGGAIGYEQYF
TGCGCCAGCAGCTTAGGAGGAGCGATCGGCTACGAGCAGTACTTC
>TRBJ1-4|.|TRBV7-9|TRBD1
CASSLPHRGREKLFF
TGTGCCAGCAGCCTCCCCCACAGGGGGCGTGAAAAACTGTTTTTT
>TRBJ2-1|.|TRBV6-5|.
CASSRDGGGNEQFF
TGTGCCAGCAGTAGAGACGGTGGGGGCAATGAGCAGTTCTTC
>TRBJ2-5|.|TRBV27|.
CASSLASQETQYF
TGTGCCAGCAGTTTAGCCAGCCAAGAGACCCAGTACTTC
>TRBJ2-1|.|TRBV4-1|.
CASSQTEQFF
TGCGCCAGCAGCCAAACTGAGCAGTTCTTC
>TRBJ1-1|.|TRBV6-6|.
CASSLEYWGTEAFF
TGTGCCAGCAGCCTGGAGTACTGGGGCACTGAAGCTTTCTTT
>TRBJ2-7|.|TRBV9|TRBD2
CASSVSGGENEQYF
TGTGCCAGCAGCGTTAGCGGGGGGGAGAACGAGCAGTACTTC